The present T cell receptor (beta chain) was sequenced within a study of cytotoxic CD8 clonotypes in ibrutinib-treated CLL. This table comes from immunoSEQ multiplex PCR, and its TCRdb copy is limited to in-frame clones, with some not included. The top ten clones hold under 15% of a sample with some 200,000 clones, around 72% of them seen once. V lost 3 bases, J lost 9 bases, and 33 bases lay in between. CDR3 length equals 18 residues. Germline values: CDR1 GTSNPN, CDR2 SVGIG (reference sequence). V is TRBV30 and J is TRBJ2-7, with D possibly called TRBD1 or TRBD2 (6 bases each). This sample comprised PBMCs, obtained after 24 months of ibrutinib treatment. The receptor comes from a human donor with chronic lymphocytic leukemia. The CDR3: CAWRAPRGADILLRWQYF. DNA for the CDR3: TGTGCCTGGAGGGCCCCGAGGGGGGCGGACATTCTCCTACGATGGCAGTACTTC.